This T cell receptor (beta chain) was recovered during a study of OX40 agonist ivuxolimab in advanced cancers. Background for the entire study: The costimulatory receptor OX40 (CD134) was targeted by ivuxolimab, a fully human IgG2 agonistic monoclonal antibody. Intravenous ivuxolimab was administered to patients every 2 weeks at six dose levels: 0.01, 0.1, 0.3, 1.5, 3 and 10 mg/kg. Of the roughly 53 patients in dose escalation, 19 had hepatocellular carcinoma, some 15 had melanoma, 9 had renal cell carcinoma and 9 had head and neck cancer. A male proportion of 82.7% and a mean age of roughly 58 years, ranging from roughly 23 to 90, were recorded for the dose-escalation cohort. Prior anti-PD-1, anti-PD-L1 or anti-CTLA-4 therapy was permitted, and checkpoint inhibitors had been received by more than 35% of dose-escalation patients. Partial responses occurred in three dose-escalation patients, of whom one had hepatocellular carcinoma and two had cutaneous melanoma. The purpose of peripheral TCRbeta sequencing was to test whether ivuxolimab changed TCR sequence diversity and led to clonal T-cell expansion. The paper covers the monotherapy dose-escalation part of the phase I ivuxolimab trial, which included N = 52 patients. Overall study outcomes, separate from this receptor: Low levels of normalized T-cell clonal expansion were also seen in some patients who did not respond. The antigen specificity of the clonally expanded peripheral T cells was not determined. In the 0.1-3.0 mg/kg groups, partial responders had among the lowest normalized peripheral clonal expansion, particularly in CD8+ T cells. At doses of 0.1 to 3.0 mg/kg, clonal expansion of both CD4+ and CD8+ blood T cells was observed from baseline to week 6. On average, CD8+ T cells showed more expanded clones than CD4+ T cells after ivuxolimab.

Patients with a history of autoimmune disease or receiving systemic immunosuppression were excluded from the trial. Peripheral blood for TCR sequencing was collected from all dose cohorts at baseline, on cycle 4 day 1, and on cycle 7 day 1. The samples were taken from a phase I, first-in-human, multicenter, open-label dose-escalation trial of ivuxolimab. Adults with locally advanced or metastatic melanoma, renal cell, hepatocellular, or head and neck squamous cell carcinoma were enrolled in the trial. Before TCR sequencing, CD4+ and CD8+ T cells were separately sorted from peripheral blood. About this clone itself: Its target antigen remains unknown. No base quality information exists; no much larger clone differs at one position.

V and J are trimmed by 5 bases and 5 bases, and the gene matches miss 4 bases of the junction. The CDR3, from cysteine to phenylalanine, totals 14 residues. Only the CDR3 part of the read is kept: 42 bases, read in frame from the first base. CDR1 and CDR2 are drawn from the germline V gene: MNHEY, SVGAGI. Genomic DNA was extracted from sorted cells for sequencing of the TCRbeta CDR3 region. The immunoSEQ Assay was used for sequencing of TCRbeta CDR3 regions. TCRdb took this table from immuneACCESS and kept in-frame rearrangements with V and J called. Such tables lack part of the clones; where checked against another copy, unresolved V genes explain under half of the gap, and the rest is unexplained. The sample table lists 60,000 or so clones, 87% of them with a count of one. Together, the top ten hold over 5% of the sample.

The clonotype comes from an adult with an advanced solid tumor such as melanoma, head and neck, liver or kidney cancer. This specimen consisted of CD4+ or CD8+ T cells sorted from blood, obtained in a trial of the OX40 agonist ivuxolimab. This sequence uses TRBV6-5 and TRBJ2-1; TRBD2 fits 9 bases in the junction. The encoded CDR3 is CASSPAGGHNEQFF. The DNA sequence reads TGTGCCAGCAGTCCAGCGGGAGGCCACAATGAGCAGTTCTTC.